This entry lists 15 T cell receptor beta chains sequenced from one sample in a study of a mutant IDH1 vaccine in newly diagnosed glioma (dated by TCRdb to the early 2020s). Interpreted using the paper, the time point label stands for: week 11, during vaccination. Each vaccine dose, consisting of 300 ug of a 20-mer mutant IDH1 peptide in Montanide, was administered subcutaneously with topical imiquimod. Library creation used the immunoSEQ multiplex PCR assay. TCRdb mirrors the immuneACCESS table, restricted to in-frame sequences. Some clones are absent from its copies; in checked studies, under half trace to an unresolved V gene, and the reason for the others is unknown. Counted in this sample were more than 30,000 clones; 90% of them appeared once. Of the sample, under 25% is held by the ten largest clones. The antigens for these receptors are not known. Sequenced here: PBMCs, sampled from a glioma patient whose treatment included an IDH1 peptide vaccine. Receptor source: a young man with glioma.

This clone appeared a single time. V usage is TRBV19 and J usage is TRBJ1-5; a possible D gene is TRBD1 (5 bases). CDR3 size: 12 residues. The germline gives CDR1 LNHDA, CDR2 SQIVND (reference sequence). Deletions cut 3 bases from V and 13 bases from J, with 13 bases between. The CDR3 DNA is TGTGCCAGTAGTATCGCCGGGACGCGACAGCATTTT. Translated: CASSIAGTRQHF. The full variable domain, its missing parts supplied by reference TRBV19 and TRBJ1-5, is DGGITQSPKYLFRKEGQNVTLSCEQNLNHDAMYWYRQDPGQGLRLIYYSQIVNDFQKGDIAEGYSVSREKKESFPLTVTSAQKNPTAFYLCASSIAGTRQHFGDGTRLSIL.

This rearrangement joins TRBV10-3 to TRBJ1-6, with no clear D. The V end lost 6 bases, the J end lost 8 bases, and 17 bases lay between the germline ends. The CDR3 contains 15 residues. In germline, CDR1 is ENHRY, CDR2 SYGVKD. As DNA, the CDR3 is TGTGCCATCAGGCCAGCATCAGCCTCCGATTCACCCCTCCACTTT. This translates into CAIRPASASDSPLHF.

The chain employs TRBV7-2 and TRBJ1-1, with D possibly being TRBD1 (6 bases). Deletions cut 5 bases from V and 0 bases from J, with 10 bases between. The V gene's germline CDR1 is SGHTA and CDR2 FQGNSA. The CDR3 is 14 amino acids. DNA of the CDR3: TGTGCCAGCAGCCCAGGACAGCTGAACACTGAAGCTTTCTTT. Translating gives CASSPGQLNTEAFF.

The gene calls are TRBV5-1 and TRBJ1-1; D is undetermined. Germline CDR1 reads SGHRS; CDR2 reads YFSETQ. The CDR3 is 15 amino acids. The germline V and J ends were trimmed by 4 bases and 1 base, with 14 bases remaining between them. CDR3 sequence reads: CASSLAAGSNTEAFF. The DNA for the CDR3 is TGCGCCAGCAGCCTGGCGGCAGGCTCGAACACTGAAGCTTTCTTT.

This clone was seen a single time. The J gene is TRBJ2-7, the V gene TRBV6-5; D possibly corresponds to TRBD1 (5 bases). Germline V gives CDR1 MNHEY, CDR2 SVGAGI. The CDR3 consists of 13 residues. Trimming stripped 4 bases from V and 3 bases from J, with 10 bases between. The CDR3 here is CASSWGPHYEQYF. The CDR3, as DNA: TGTGCCAGCAGTTGGGGCCCCCACTACGAGCAGTACTTC.

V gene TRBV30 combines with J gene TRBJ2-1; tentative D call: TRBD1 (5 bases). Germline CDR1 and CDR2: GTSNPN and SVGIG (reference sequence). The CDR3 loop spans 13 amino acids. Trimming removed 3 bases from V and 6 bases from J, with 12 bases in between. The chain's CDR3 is CAWRGDRRNEQFF. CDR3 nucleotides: TGTGCCTGGAGAGGGGATAGGCGCAATGAGCAGTTCTTC.

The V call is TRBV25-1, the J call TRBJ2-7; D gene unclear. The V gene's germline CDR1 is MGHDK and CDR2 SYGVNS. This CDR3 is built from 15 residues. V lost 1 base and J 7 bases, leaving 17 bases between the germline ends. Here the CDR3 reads CASSELDRPGGEQYF. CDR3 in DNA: TGTGCCAGCAGTGAATTGGACCGGCCGGGCGGTGAGCAGTACTTC.

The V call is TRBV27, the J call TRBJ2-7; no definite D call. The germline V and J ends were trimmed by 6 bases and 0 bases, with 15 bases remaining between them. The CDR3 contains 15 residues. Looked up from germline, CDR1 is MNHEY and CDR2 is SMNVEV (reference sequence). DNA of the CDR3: TGTGCCAGCAGCCTTCAAGGGTTGGGCTCCTACGAGCAGTACTTC. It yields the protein CASSLQGLGSYEQYF.

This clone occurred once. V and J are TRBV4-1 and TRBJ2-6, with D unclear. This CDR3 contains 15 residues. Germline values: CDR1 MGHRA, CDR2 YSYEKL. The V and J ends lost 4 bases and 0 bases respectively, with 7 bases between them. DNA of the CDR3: TGCGCCAGCAGCCTAGGGTTCTCTGGGGCCAACGTCCTGACTTTC. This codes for CASSLGFSGANVLTF.

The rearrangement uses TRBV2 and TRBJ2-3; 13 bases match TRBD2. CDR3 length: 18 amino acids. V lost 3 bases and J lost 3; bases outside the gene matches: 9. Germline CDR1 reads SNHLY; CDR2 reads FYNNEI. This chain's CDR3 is CASSDPGLAGAITDTQYF. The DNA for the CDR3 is TGTGCCAGCAGTGACCCCGGACTAGCGGGAGCCATTACAGATACGCAGTATTTT.

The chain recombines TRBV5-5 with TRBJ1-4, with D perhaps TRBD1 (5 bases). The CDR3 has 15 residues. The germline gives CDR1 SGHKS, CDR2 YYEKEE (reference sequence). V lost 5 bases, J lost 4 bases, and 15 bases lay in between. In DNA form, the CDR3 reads TGTGCCAGCAGAGCCGTCGAGGGGTTTAATGAAAAACTGTTTTTT. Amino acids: CASRAVEGFNEKLFF.

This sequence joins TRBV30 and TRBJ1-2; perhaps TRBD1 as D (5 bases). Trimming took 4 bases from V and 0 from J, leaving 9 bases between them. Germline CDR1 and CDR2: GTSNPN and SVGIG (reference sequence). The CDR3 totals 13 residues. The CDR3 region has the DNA TGTGCCTGGACCGGGGGGGCTAACTATGGCTACACCTTC. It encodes CAWTGGANYGYTF.

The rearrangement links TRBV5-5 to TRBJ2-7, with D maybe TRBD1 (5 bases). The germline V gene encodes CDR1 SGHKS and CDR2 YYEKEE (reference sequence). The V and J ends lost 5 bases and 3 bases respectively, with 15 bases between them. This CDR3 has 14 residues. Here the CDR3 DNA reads TGTGCCAGCAGTTCCCAACCGACAGACTACGAGCAGTACTTC. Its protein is CASSSQPTDYEQYF. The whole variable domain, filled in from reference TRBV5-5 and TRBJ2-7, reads DAGVTQSPTHLIKTRGQQVTLRCSPISGHKSVSWYQQVLGQGPQFIFQYYEKEERGRGNFPDRFSARQFPNYSSELNVNALLLGDSALYLCASSSQPTDYEQYFGPGTRLTVT.

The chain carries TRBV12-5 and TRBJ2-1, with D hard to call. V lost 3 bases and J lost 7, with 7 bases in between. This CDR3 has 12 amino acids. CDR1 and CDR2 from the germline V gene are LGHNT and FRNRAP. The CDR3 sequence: CASGLGWNEQFF. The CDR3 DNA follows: TGTGCTAGTGGTTTAGGGTGGAATGAGCAGTTCTTC.

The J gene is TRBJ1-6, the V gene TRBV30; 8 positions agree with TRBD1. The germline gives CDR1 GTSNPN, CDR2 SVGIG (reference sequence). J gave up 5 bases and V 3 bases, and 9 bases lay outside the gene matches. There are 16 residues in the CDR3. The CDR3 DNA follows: TGTGCCTGGAGCCTGGCAGGGGGCTGGGATAATTCACCCCTCCACTTT. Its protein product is CAWSLAGGWDNSPLHF.